This T cell receptor (beta chain) was captured in a study of CD8 T cells in ankylosing spondylitis. This clonotype appeared many times. TCRdb re-analysed the 5' RACE reads in MiXCR, keeping a single row per CDR3 protein. The data hold 200,000 to 250,000 distinct CDR3 sequences, with more than 25% observed a single time. The TCR originated in a male donor with ankylosing spondylitis or in good health (not recorded which). Material: blood, either unsorted or a sorted T cell fraction (not recorded which).

In DNA, the CDR3 is TGTGCCAGCAGCCGGTGGGACGATCAAGAGACCCAGTACTTC. This translates into CASSRWDDQETQYF. The chain employs TRBV3-1 and TRBJ2-5; D might be TRBD1 or TRBD2, each matching 5 bases. The CDR3 is made up of 14 amino acids. V lost 4 bases to trimming and J lost 2 bases, with 11 bases between them. Looked up from germline, CDR1 is LGHDT and CDR2 is YNNKEL (reference sequence).